The clone carrying this TCR beta chain was seen a few times. This specimen belongs to a study of response to subunit inactivated influenza vaccine. TCRdb redid the calling of the RT-PCR reads with MiXCR, one entry per CDR3 protein. The sample holds more than 450,000 distinct CDR3 sequences, 7.6% seen once. This CDR3 spans 17 amino acids. The V segment lost 6 bases and the J segment 5 bases; nucleotides outside the gene matches: 12. The V gene's germline CDR1 is LGHDT and CDR2 YNNKEL (reference sequence). The sequencing used PBMCs from blood, collected roughly 24 months after vaccination. J is TRBJ2-5 and V is TRBV3-1; 13 nucleotides line up with TRBD2. This sequence was found in a man between 50 and 69 years old who received an inactivated influenza vaccine. Here the CDR3 reads CASREGGTSGKLETQYF. Written as DNA, the CDR3 is TGTGCCAGCAGAGAAGGTGGGACTAGCGGGAAGCTGGAGACCCAGTACTTC.